These T cell receptor beta chains were read from a single sample in a study of shared clonotypes between healthy human individuals. The method was immunoSEQ multiplex PCR; TCRdb's version includes in-frame clones alone and lacks a portion of them. The repertoire holds about 1.1 million clones, with approximately 75% as singletons. The sequencing sample was made of memory CD4+ T cells from PBMCs. The origin of the receptors is a man between 18 and 35 years old in good health. Some clones in this sample may be carry-over from other donors' samples. Each CDR3 is given with its conserved first and last residue. D genes are given only for firm matches. Not every row has a clone size; where given, it reads once, few, many or a size class.

CDR3 protein,CDR3 DNA,V gene,J gene,D gene,clone size
CASSLGTLVGNEQFF,TGTGCCAGCAGTCTCGGGACTCTAGTGGGGAATGAGCAGTTCTTC,TRBV28,TRBJ2-1,.,.
CASSLGQGSNEQYF,TGTGCCAGCAGCTTGGGACAGGGGAGTAACGAGCAGTACTTC,TRBV7-9,TRBJ2-7,TRBD1,.
CASSSATLTDTQYF,TGTGCCAGCAGTTCCGCGACTCTCACAGATACGCAGTATTTT,TRBV6-5,TRBJ2-3,.,.
CASSRGIYEQYF,TGTGCCAGCAGCCGAGGGATCTACGAGCAGTACTTC,TRBV5-6,TRBJ2-7,.,.
CASSQPLAQYNEQFF,TGCGCCAGCAGCCAACCCCTAGCGCAGTACAATGAGCAGTTCTTC,TRBV4-3,TRBJ2-1,.,.
CASSPPQGEAEAFF,TGTGCCAGCTCACCACCGCAGGGAGAGGCTGAAGCTTTCTTT,TRBV18,TRBJ1-1,.,.
CASSVGGRGTQYF,TGTGCCAGCAGCGTGGGAGGTCGGGGGACCCAGTACTTC,TRBV9,TRBJ2-5,.,.
CASSLAGELFF,TGTGCCAGCAGCTTGGCTGGGGAGCTGTTTTTT,TRBV5-6,TRBJ2-2,.,.
CASSLALAGIYEQYF,TGTGCCAGCAGCTTGGCACTAGCGGGGATCTACGAGCAGTACTTC,TRBV5-4,TRBJ2-7,TRBD2,.
CASSPSLTGELFF,TGTGCCAGCTCACCAAGCCTCACCGGGGAGCTGTTTTTT,TRBV18,TRBJ2-2,.,.
CASSSRDPGHEQFF,TGTGCCAGCAGTTCCCGGGACCCCGGCCATGAGCAGTTCTTC,TRBV6-5,TRBJ2-1,.,.
CASSLAGGRGEKLFF,TGTGCCAGCAGCTTAGCGGGGGGAAGGGGTGAAAAACTGTTTTTT,TRBV7-9,TRBJ1-4,.,.
CASSLRLQDRSYNEQFF,TGTGCCAGCAGCTTGAGACTACAAGACCGCTCCTACAATGAGCAGTTCTTC,TRBV5-5,TRBJ2-1,.,.
CASRIPGQGQAFF,TGTGCCAGCAGAATCCCCGGACAGGGGCAAGCTTTCTTT,TRBV28,TRBJ1-1,TRBD1,.
CASRPPGGGYNEQFF,TGCGCCAGCAGGCCCCCAGGGGGCGGCTACAATGAGCAGTTCTTC,TRBV5-1,TRBJ2-1,TRBD1,.
CASSLRLAGGIAAAYNEQFF,TGTGCCAGCAGTTTAAGACTAGCGGGGGGCATAGCTGCGGCCTACAATGAGCAGTTCTTC,TRBV27,TRBJ2-1,TRBD2,.
CASSLGLAGAHEQYF,TGTGCCAGCAGCCTGGGACTAGCGGGAGCTCACGAGCAGTACTTC,TRBV11-2,TRBJ2-7,TRBD2,.
CASSPGQGNIETQYF,TGTGCCAGCAGCCCTGGACAGGGAAACATTGAGACCCAGTACTTC,TRBV5-4,TRBJ2-5,TRBD1,.
CASSLGLGVRGQFF,TGTGCCAGCAGCTTAGGTCTAGGGGTTAGAGGGCAGTTCTTC,TRBV11-1,TRBJ2-1,.,.
CASSLAANRVYGYTF,TGCGCCAGCAGCTTGGCGGCCAACAGAGTCTATGGCTACACCTTC,TRBV5-1,TRBJ1-2,.,.
CASTYRGGYGYTF,TGTGCCAGTACCTATCGGGGGGGTTATGGCTACACCTTC,TRBV19,TRBJ1-2,.,.
CAWSVPGGRPDEQYF,TGTGCCTGGAGTGTACCTGGCGGGAGGCCTGACGAGCAGTACTTC,TRBV30,TRBJ2-7,TRBD2,.
CSVRGGGEKLFF,TGCAGCGTTCGAGGAGGGGGCGAAAAACTGTTTTTT,TRBV29-1,TRBJ1-4,TRBD1,.
CASRAVGEGSYEQYF,TGTGCCAGCAGGGCCGTTGGGGAGGGCTCCTACGAGCAGTACTTC,TRBV28,TRBJ2-7,TRBD2,.
CASSLELITDTQYF,TGCGCCAGCAGCTTGGAACTTATCACAGATACGCAGTATTTT,TRBV5-1,TRBJ2-3,.,.
CASTPLEQGPTDTQYF,TGTGCCAGCACCCCCCTGGAACAGGGACCCACAGATACGCAGTATTTT,TRBV7-2,TRBJ2-3,.,once
CASSLADRGGGETQYF,TGCGCCAGCAGCCTAGCGGACAGGGGGGGAGGAGAGACCCAGTACTTC,TRBV5-1,TRBJ2-5,TRBD1,.
CASSTQTGTGGEKLFF,TGCGCCAGCAGCACTCAGACCGGGACAGGGGGCGAAAAACTGTTTTTT,TRBV5-1,TRBJ1-4,TRBD1,.
CASSGTSAFTDTQYF,TGTGCCAGCAGTGGGACTAGCGCGTTTACAGATACGCAGTATTTT,TRBV28,TRBJ2-3,TRBD2,.